The source of this T cell receptor (beta chain) is a study of cytomegalovirus exposure and HLA in healthy donors. General study findings and limits: A missense DCLRE1C variant was associated with V- and J-gene trimming of TCR beta chains in a later analysis, and an independent cohort replicated the association. A highly shared variant cluster was judged a likely technical artifact.

To note about this clone: Its target is not known.

Primers for the PCR totalled 60 Vbeta and 13 Jbeta. Measured with immunoSEQ multiplex PCR; TCRdb has only the in-frame clones, and not every one. The table lists 150,000 to 200,000 clones, approximately 80% of them singletons. Sequences were obtained from PBMCs. This receptor was obtained from a woman in her 40s in good health and CMV-seropositive.

This CDR3 is CASSSGQTGEQYF. CDR3 in DNA: TGTGCCAGCAGTTCCGGACAAACGGGCGAGCAGTACTTC. The chain couples TRBV28 to TRBJ2-7; TRBD1 might be the D (5 bases). The CDR3 contains 13 residues. V lost 4 bases to trimming and J lost 6 bases, with 13 bases between them. Looked up from germline, CDR1 is MDHEN and CDR2 is SYDVKM. The full variable domain, rest sourced from reference TRBV28 and TRBJ2-7, is DVKVTQSSRYLVKRTGEKVFLECVQDMDHENMFWYRQDPGLGLRLIYFSYDVKMKEKGDIPEGYSVSREKKERFSLILESASTNQTSMYLCASSSGQTGEQYFGPGTRLTVT.